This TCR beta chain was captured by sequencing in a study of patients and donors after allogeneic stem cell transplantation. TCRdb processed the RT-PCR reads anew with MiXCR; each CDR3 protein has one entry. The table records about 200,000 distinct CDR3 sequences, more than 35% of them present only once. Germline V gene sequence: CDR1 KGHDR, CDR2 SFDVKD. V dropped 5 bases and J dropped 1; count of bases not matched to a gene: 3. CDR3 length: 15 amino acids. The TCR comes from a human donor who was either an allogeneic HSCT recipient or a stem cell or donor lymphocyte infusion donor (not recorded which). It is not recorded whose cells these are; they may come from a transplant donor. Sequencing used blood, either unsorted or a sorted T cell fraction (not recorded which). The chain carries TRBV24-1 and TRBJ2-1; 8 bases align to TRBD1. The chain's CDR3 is CATSAGGRSYNEQFF. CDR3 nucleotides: TGTGCCACCAGTGCAGGGGGCCGGTCCTACAATGAGCAGTTCTTC.